This entry features one T cell receptor beta chain sequence. The assay was immunoSEQ multiplex PCR, and TCRdb's table has in-frame clones only and misses some. In the table there are about 230,000 clones, over 70% of which are singletons. This sample is drawn from a study of blood T cell repertoires in COVID-19. Germline CDR1 reads MDHEN; CDR2 reads SYDVKM. The CDR3 has 15 amino acids. V lost 5 bases to trimming and J lost 6 bases; unmatched junction nucleotides: 6. The chain has TRBV28 and TRBJ2-7; TRBD2 matches 14 bases. This sequence was found in a woman older than 75 with acute or convalescent COVID-19. Material for sequencing was peripheral blood. The CDR3 bases are TGTGCCAGCAGTGCCAGACTAGCGGGAGGGGGCGAGCAGTACTTC. Residues: CASSARLAGGGEQYF. Filled out from reference TRBV28 and TRBJ2-7, the complete variable domain reads DVKVTQSSRYLVKRTGEKVFLECVQDMDHENMFWYRQDPGLGLRLIYFSYDVKMKEKGDIPEGYSVSREKKERFSLILESASTNQTSMYLCASSARLAGGGEQYFGPGTRLTVT.